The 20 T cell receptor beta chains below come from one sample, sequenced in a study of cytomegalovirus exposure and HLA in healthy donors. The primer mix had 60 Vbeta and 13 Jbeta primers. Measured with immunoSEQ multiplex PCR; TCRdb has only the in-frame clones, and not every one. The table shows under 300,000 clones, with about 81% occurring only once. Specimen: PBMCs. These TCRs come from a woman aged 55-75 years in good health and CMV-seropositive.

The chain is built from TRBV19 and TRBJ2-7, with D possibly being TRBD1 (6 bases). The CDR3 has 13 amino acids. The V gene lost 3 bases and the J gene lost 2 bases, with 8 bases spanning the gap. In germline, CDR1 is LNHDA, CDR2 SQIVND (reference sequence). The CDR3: CASSIRGTYEQYF. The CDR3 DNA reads TGTGCCAGTAGTATCAGGGGAACCTACGAGCAGTACTTC.

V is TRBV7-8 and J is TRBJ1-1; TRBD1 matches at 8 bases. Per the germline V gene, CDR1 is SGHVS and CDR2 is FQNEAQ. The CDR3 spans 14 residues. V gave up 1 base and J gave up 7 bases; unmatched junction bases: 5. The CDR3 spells CASSLGTGTGEAFF. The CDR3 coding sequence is TGTGCCAGCAGCTTAGGGACAGGGACAGGTGAAGCTTTCTTT.

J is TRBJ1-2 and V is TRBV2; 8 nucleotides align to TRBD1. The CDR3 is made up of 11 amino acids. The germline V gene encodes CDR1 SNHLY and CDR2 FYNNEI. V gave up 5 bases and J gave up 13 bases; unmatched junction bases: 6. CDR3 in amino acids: CASSLTGGCTF. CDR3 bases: TGTGCCAGCAGTCTTACAGGGGGTTGCACCTTC.

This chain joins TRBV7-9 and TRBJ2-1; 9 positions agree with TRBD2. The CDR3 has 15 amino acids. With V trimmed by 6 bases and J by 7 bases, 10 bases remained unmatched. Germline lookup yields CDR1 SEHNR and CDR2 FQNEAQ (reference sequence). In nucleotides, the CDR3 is TGTGCCAGCAGTACACGGGCGGGAGGGAAAAATGAGCAGTTCTTC. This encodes CASSTRAGGKNEQFF.

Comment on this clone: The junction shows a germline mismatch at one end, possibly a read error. The CDR3 DNA follows: TGTTCCAGCAGCTTAGCAAGCATCAACACTGAAGCTTTCTTT. Translation gives CSSSLASINTEAFF. This sequence joins TRBV7-9 and TRBJ1-1, with unresolved D. Germline CDR1 is SEHNR and CDR2 is FQNEAQ (reference sequence). The CDR3 consists of 14 residues.

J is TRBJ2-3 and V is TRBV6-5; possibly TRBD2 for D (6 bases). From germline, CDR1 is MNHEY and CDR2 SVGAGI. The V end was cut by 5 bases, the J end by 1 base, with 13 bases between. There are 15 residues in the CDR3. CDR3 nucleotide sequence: TGTGCCAGCAGTCCCGGGGGAAGCGGCACAGATACGCAGTATTTT. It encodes CASSPGGSGTDTQYF.

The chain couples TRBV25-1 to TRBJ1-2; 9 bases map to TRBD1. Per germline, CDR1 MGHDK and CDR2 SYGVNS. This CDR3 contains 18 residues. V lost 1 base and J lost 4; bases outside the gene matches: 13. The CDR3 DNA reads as TGTGCCAGCAGTGAATCGCGGCCCTTACAGGGGGCAATCTATGGCTACACCTTC. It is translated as CASSESRPLQGAIYGYTF.

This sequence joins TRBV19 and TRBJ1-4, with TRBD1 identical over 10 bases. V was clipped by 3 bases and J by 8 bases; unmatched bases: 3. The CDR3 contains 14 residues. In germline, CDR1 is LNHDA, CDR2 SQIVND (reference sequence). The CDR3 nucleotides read TGTGCCAGTAGTATCGGACAGGGGGTGGAAAAACTGTTTTTT. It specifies CASSIGQGVEKLFF.

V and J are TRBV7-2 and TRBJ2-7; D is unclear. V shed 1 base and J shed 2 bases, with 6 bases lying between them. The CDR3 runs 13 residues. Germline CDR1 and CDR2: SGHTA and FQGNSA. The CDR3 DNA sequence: TGTGCCAGCAGCTTAGAACTGCCCTACGAGCAGTACTTC. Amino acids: CASSLELPYEQYF.

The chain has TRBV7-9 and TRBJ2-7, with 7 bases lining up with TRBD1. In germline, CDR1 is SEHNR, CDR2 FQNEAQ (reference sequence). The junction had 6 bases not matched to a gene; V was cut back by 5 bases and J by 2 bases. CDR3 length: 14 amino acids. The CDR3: CASSPGQEPYEQYF. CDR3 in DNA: TGTGCCAGCAGCCCAGGACAGGAGCCCTACGAGCAGTACTTC.

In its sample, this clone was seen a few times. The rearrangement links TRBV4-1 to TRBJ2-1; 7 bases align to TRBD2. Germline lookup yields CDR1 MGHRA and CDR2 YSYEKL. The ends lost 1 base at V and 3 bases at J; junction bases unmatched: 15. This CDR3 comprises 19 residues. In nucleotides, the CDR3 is TGCGCCAGCAGCCAAGGGTCTTACGGCGCTAGCGGAAACTACAATGAGCAGTTCTTC. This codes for CASSQGSYGASGNYNEQFF.

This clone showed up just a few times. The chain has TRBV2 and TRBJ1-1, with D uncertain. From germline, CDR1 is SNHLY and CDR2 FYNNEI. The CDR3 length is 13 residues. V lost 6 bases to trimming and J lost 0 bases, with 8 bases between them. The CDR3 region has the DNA TGTGCCAGCAGCGCCGACATGAACACTGAAGCTTTCTTT. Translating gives CASSADMNTEAFF.

This CDR3 is CAYSGRENPYEQYF. CDR3 sequence (DNA): TGTGCCTATTCTGGTCGGGAGAATCCCTACGAGCAGTACTTC. The chain employs TRBV7-9 and TRBJ2-7; D may be TRBD2 (6 bases). Germline CDR1 is SEHNR and CDR2 is FQNEAQ (reference sequence). Trimming took 11 bases from V and 2 from J, leaving 19 bases between them. The CDR3 sequence is 14 residues long.

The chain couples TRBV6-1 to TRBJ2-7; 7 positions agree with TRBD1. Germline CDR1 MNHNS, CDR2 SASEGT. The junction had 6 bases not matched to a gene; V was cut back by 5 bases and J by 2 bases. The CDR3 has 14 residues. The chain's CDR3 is CASSRQGVTYEQYF. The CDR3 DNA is TGTGCCAGCAGTCGACAGGGTGTGACCTACGAGCAGTACTTC.

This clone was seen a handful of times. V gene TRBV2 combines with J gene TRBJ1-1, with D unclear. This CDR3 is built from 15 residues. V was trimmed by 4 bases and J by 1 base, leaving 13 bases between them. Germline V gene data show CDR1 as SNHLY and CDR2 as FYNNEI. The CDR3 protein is CASSGRTTTNTEAFF. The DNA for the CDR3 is TGTGCCAGCAGTGGGAGGACGACTACGAACACTGAAGCTTTCTTT.

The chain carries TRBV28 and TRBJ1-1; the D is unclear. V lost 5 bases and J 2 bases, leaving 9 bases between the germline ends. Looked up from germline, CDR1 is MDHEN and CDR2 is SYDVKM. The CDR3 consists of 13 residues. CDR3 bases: TGTGCCAGCAGTCCCTCTATAAACACTGAAGCTTTCTTT. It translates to CASSPSINTEAFF.

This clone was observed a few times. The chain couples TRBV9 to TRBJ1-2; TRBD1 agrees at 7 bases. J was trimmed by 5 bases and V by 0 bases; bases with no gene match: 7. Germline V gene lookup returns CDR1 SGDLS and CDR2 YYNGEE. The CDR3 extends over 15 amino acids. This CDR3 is CASSVEEGAKYGYTF. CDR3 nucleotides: TGTGCCAGCAGCGTAGAAGAGGGGGCCAAGTATGGCTACACCTTC.

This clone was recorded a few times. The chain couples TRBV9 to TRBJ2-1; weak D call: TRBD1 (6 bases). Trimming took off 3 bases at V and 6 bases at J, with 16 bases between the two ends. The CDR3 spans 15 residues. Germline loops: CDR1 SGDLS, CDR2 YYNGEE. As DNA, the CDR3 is TGTGCCAGCAGCGCCGGGACATATGCCTTCAATGAGCAGTTCTTC. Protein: CASSAGTYAFNEQFF.

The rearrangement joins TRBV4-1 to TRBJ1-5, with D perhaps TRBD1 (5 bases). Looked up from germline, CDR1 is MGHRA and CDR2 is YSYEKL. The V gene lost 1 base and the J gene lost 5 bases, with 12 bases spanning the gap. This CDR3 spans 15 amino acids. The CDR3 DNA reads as TGCGCCAGCAGCCAAGTCTCGGGAGGGGATCAGCCCCAGCATTTT. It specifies CASSQVSGGDQPQHF.

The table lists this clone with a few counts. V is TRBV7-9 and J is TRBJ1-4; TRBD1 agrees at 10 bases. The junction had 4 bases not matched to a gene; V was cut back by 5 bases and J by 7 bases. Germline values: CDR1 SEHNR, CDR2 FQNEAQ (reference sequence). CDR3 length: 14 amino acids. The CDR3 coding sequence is TGTGCCAGCAGCGGACAGGGGGGGATTGAAAAACTGTTTTTT. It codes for CASSGQGGIEKLFF.